The table lists the clone carrying this T cell receptor beta chain with a few counts. Its antigen is not identified. A much bigger clone sits one base away, suggesting this may be a read error. The use of a sample-barcoded 5' primer and a J-beta primer mix characterized a second PCR of about 7 to 12 cycles. TCRdb reprocessed the 5' RACE reads via MiXCR and lists one record per CDR3 protein. This repertoire shows some 900,000 distinct CDR3 sequences, 29% found once; its top ten account for 15% to 20%. The data belong to a study of blood T cells in healthy people across ages. Overall study findings and caveats: Older age coincided with a roughly linear decline in TCR beta diversity per million T cells.

Source material: blood. The receptor was derived from a woman older than 75 in good health.

This chain's CDR3 is CTIRMNNRDPQETQYF. CDR3 nucleotides: TGTACCATCAGGATGAATAACAGGGACCCCCAAGAGACCCAGTACTTC. The J gene is TRBJ2-5, the V gene TRBV10-3; D is perhaps TRBD1 (6 bases). In germline, CDR1 is ENHRY, CDR2 SYGVKD. CDR3 length: 16 amino acids.